There are many counts of the clone carrying this T cell receptor (beta chain). Its antigen remains unknown. Germline V gene sequence: CDR1 MGHRA, CDR2 YSYEKL. The CDR3 runs 16 residues. The ends were cut back, 1 base at V and 2 bases at J, with 12 bases in the middle. This sample's TCRbeta library carried unique molecular identifier barcodes. A single record per CDR3 protein comes from TCRdb applying MiXCR to the PCR reads. Of 200,000 to 250,000 distinct CDR3 sequences in the sample, about a tenth were seen once. The data were obtained in a study of T-cell reconstitution after alpha-beta-depleted transplantation in children. Study-wide results and caveats: There were some patients whose high TCRbeta diversity at day 60 came from surviving recipient T cells and thymic progenitors. The main origin of T-cell counts and diversity one year after transplant was newly produced T cells.

The J gene is TRBJ2-1, the V gene TRBV4-1; weak D call: TRBD2 (5 bases). This receptor was taken from a child in the first two years of life with acute myeloid leukemia, due to receive a stem cell transplant. Sequencing was performed on PBMCs, taken before TCRalphabeta/CD19-depleted stem cell transplant. Here the CDR3 reads CASSQGPEDPYNEQFF. For the CDR3, the DNA is TGCGCCAGCAGCCAAGGTCCGGAGGACCCCTACAATGAGCAGTTCTTC.